Given below is one TCR beta chain in context. Assay: immunoSEQ multiplex PCR; the TCRdb copy retains only in-frame clones and omits some. The sample consists of approximately 110,000 clones, approximately 89% of them appearing once. This sample was included in a study of PD-1 blockade in classical Hodgkin lymphoma. The CDR3 length is 15 residues. The V and J ends lost 5 bases and 2 bases respectively, with 15 bases between them. Germline CDR1 MDHEN, CDR2 SYDVKM. Time point noted: cycle 4 day 1 (C4D1), after 6 weeks of nivolumab. Each patient experienced a relapse that followed autologous stem cell transplantation, and brentuximab vedotin exposure varied.

The chain links TRBV28 to TRBJ1-2; tentatively, D is TRBD1 (5 bases). Sequenced here: peripheral blood mononuclear cells (PBMCs), sampled before the fourth cycle of nivolumab. This TCR derives from a human donor with classical Hodgkin lymphoma. CDR3 region: CASSPGTSFNYGYTF. In DNA, the CDR3 is TGTGCCAGCAGTCCCGGGACGTCATTCAACTATGGCTACACCTTC.